What follows describes a single T cell receptor beta chain. Germline V gene data show CDR1 as SGHTA and CDR2 as FQGNSA. The CDR3 consists of 14 residues. The germline V and J ends were trimmed by 0 bases and 1 base, with 7 bases remaining between them. This record belongs to a study of blood T cell repertoires in COVID-19. In the original processing: Amplification of reference gene primers provided the estimated nucleated cell counts. Assay used: immunoSEQ multiplex PCR; TCRdb lists only in-frame clones, some missing. D and trimming were read from the DNA, whereas the V and J calls and clone size are those reported in that table. The sample yields roughly 230,000 clones, approximately 84% seen once. Individuals drawn from around 25 US areas were about 18 to 95 years old. In assigning cohorts, the study relied on participant-reported clinical history. All recovered Cohort 3 donors got two negative PCRs, got clearance, or saw symptom resolution.

The clonotype was recovered from a man aged 50 or older who had recovered from COVID-19. The sequenced material came from PBMCs or T cells enriched from blood (not recorded which). The V gene is TRBV7-2, the J gene TRBJ2-7; possibly TRBD1 for D (5 bases). The CDR3 sequence is CASSLAGPSYEQYF. The CDR3, as DNA: TGTGCCAGCAGCTTAGCGGGGCCTTCCTACGAGCAGTACTTC.